Reported below is one TCR beta chain. The CDR3 spans 14 residues. V lost 5 bases to trimming and J lost 5 bases, with 16 bases between them. The germline V gene has CDR1 MDHEN and CDR2 SYDVKM. The sample is drawn from a study of blood T cell repertoires in COVID-19. Study-level background: Material from acute and convalescent COVID-19 was sourced from the United States, Italy and Spain. From T cells, B-cell-depleted T cells, or PBMCs came the material, which was cDNA or gDNA.

Sequenced by immunoSEQ multiplex PCR; TCRdb stores in-frame clones only, minus some. The repertoire includes fewer than 250,000 clones, approximately 85% of them detected once, and around 1% sits in the top ten. The chain combines TRBV28 with TRBJ2-7; tentative D call: TRBD2 (6 bases). The specimen sequenced was peripheral blood. This receptor was identified in a man aged 40-49 years with acute or convalescent COVID-19. CDR3 bases: TGTGCCAGCAGTCCCCCGGGGGAATTTCACGAGCAGTACTTC. Encoded protein: CASSPPGEFHEQYF.